Listed here are 3 T cell receptor beta chains from one sample, sequenced in a study of post-analysis software for immune sequencing data. Study outcomes and limitations: A few TRBV segments appeared more often in patients than in controls, and TRBV5-6, TRBV5-1 and TRBV20-1 were among these.

These receptors' targets are unknown. cDNA libraries for TCR beta contained unique molecular identifiers. TCRdb passed the PCR reads through MiXCR, listing each CDR3 protein once. Of a few hundred thousand distinct CDR3 sequences in the sample, approximately 45% were seen once. The sequencing sample was made of blood. These receptors were obtained from a girl aged 10 to 17 with multiple sclerosis.

This clonotype was detected only a few times. V is TRBV20-1 and J is TRBJ1-4; the D is unclear. The V end was cut by 4 bases, the J end by 8 bases, with 17 bases between. The germline CDR1 and CDR2 sequences are DFQATT and SNEGSKA (reference sequence). This CDR3 has 14 amino acids. CDR3: CSAMPGGAVEKLFF. As DNA, the CDR3 is TGCAGTGCTATGCCCGGCGGAGCTGTCGAAAAACTGTTTTTT.

The chain couples TRBV10-3 to TRBJ1-5; D not resolved. The germline CDR1 and CDR2 sequences are ENHRY and SYGVKD. The germline V and J ends were trimmed by 3 bases and 1 base, with 10 bases remaining between them. CDR3 length equals 15 residues. CDR3 protein: CAISDVTQSNQPQHF. The DNA of the CDR3 is TGTGCCATCAGTGATGTGACACAGAGCAATCAGCCCCAGCATTTT.

This rearrangement joins TRBV2 to TRBJ1-5; the D gene is possibly TRBD1 (5 bases). Germline loops: CDR1 SNHLY, CDR2 FYNNEI. The V end was cut by 2 bases, the J end by 6 bases, with 11 bases between. The CDR3 has 14 amino acids. CDR3 nucleotide sequence: TGTGCCAGCAGTGAATCGCCAGGGCTTCAGCCCCAGCATTTT. Amino acid sequence: CASSESPGLQPQHF. Drawing the rest from reference TRBV2 and TRBJ1-5, the complete variable domain is EPEVTQTPSHQVTQMGQEVILRCVPISNHLYFYWYRQILGQKVEFLVSFYNNEISEKSEIFDDQFSVERPDGSNFTLKIRSTKLEDSAMYFCASSESPGLQPQHFGDGTRLSIL.